Each of the 15 T cell receptor beta chains below was sequenced from the same sample in a study of T cell responses to AZD1222 COVID-19 vaccine. Profiling relied on immunoSEQ multiplex PCR, and the TCRdb table lists in-frame clones only, not all of them. The sample yields 70,000 to 95,000 clones, about 88% seen once. This sample comprised peripheral blood, obtained 28 days after the second AZD1222 dose. The receptors here all came from an adult who received the AZD1222 COVID-19 vaccine.

The chain couples TRBV6-5 to TRBJ2-1; tentatively, D is TRBD2 (6 bases). From germline, CDR1 is MNHEY and CDR2 SVGAGI. Trimming left V 7 bases short and J 9 bases short, with 19 bases between. CDR3 length: 14 residues. In nucleotides, the CDR3 is TGTGCCAGCAATCGAGGGAGTGGCGGGGCTGAGCAGTTCTTC. It is translated as CASNRGSGGAEQFF.

The J gene is TRBJ1-2, the V gene TRBV4-2, with TRBD1 identical over 7 bases. Germline assignment: CDR1 LGHNA and CDR2 YNFKEQ. The CDR3 length is 14 residues. V shed 2 bases and J 5 bases; nucleotides not matched to a gene: 5. CDR3 sequence reads: CASSQPGQDYGYTF. The CDR3 DNA is TGTGCCAGCAGCCAACCCGGACAGGATTATGGCTACACCTTC.

CDR3 residues: CASSEDVGGNQPQHF. The CDR3 DNA reads as TGTGCCAGCAGTGAAGATGTCGGTGGCAATCAGCCCCAGCATTTT. The rearrangement links TRBV6-1 to TRBJ1-5; D uncertain. This CDR3 comprises 15 residues. CDR1 and CDR2 from the germline V gene are MNHNS and SASEGT. V was shortened by 1 base and J by 2 bases, with 9 bases between the two germline ends.

The chain joins TRBV6-1 to TRBJ1-2; D uncertain. V was trimmed by 2 bases and J by 5 bases, leaving 6 bases between them. This CDR3 region has 12 residues. Per germline, CDR1 MNHNS and CDR2 SASEGT. The CDR3 DNA follows: TGTGCCAGCAGTGAATACGATTATGGCTACACCTTC. Its translation: CASSEYDYGYTF.

This clone was observed a few times. The chain has TRBV2 and TRBJ2-5, with no clear D. With 4 bases removed from V and 7 bases from J, the gap between germline ends came to 7 bases. Germline V lookup: CDR1 SNHLY, CDR2 FYNNEI. The CDR3 contains 11 residues. Here the CDR3 DNA reads TGTGCCAGCAGTGCTTCTACGACCCAGTACTTC. Its translation: CASSASTTQYF.

The chain joins TRBV6-6 to TRBJ2-7; 12 bases align to TRBD2. The CDR3 totals 16 residues. Losses at the gene ends were 7 bases for V and 1 base for J; bases not matched to a gene: 8. Germline V lookup: CDR1 MNHNY, CDR2 SVGAGI (reference sequence). CDR3 sequence reads: CASTGLAGRGSYEQYF. CDR3 DNA: TGTGCCAGCACCGGACTAGCGGGACGAGGTTCCTACGAGCAGTACTTC.

This chain connects TRBV7-9 to TRBJ2-1; 11 bases line up with TRBD2. CDR3 size: 16 residues. CDR1 is SEHNR and CDR2 is FQNEAQ in the germline V gene (reference sequence). V was clipped by 1 base and J by 2 bases; unmatched bases: 1. For the CDR3, the DNA is TGTGCCAGCAGCTTAGTACTAGCGGGAGCCTACAATGAGCAGTTCTTC. Its translation: CASSLVLAGAYNEQFF.

V is TRBV11-2 and J is TRBJ1-6; 9 bases agree with TRBD1. The ends lost 3 bases at V and 9 bases at J; junction bases unmatched: 3. This CDR3 spans 14 amino acids. Germline CDR1 reads SGHAT; CDR2 reads FQNNGV. The DNA of the CDR3 is TGTGCCAGCAGCTTGACAGGGGGGGCTTCACCCCTCCACTTT. This gives the protein CASSLTGGASPLHF.

The V and J genes are TRBV7-9 and TRBJ2-7; 9 bases fit TRBD1. Unmatched junction bases numbered 4, after V lost 5 bases and J lost 2 bases. Germline CDR1 and CDR2: SEHNR and FQNEAQ (reference sequence). The CDR3 runs 14 residues. For the CDR3, the DNA is TGTGCCAGCAGCCCGGGACAGGGAGCCTACGAGCAGTACTTC. Amino acid sequence: CASSPGQGAYEQYF.

This clone was recorded once. CDR3 amino acids: CASSHNGRTSGSIYNEQFF. CDR3 sequence (DNA): TGTGCCAGCAGCCATAATGGCCGGACTAGCGGGAGTATTTACAATGAGCAGTTCTTC. The genes are TRBV3-1 (or the pseudogene TRBV3-2) and TRBJ2-1; 13 bases align to TRBD2. This CDR3 is built from 19 residues. CDR1 and CDR2 from the germline V gene are LGHDT and YNNKEL (reference sequence). Unmatched junction bases numbered 12, after V lost 3 bases and J lost 4 bases.

The chain uses TRBV25-1 and TRBJ2-3, with 10 bases that match TRBD2. The CDR3 sequence is 14 residues long. The V and J ends lost 10 bases and 4 bases, in that order; junction bases with no gene match: 8. CDR1 and CDR2 from the germline V gene are MGHDK and SYGVNS. The CDR3 nucleotides read TGTGCCACCGAGCTAGCGGGAGTTGCAGATACGCAGTATTTT. Protein product: CATELAGVADTQYF.

The V gene is TRBV28, the J gene TRBJ1-5, with D possibly matching TRBD1 (5 bases). V was shortened by 6 bases and J by 3 bases, with 18 bases between the two germline ends. This CDR3 region has 16 residues. Germline assignment: CDR1 MDHEN and CDR2 SYDVKM. CDR3: CASSSLGRTNNQPQHF. The CDR3 DNA reads TGTGCCAGCAGCTCCCTGGGGCGGACGAACAATCAGCCCCAGCATTTT.

The V and J genes are TRBV27 and TRBJ2-1, with 11 bases aligning to TRBD2. The CDR3 runs 15 residues. In germline, CDR1 is MNHEY, CDR2 SMNVEV (reference sequence). With V trimmed by 3 bases and J by 9 bases, 7 bases remained unmatched. The CDR3 loop reads CASSFTTSGSSEQFF. The CDR3 bases are TGTGCCAGCAGTTTCACTACTAGCGGGAGTAGTGAGCAGTTCTTC.

The J gene is TRBJ1-4, the V gene TRBV5-1; D is ambiguous. Germline V gives CDR1 SGHRS, CDR2 YFSETQ. The CDR3 has 12 residues. Trimming left V 7 bases short and J 8 bases short, with 12 bases between. Here the CDR3 reads CASGRTSEKLFF. Here the CDR3 DNA reads TGCGCCAGCGGAAGGACGTCAGAAAAACTGTTTTTT.

This clone was counted a single time. The chain has TRBV6-5 and TRBJ2-1; 10 bases align to TRBD2. Trimming at V came to 2 bases and at J to 6 bases, leaving 7 bases not matched to a gene. The CDR3 runs 16 residues. The germline CDR1 and CDR2 sequences are MNHEY and SVGAGI. The CDR3 loop reads CASSYRSSGRANEQFF. The CDR3 nucleotides are TGTGCCAGCAGTTACCGCTCGAGCGGGAGGGCCAATGAGCAGTTCTTC.